This T cell receptor (beta chain) was obtained from a study of blood T cell repertoires in COVID-19. Method: immunoSEQ multiplex PCR; TCRdb's copy keeps in-frame clones and lacks some. The table has tens of thousands of clones, over 75% seen once. V dropped 0 bases and J dropped 3 bases, with 13 bases sitting between them. CDR1 LNHDA and CDR2 SQIVND come from the germline V gene (reference sequence). The CDR3 is made up of 16 amino acids. The chain has TRBV19 and TRBJ2-3; D may be TRBD1 (5 bases). This clonotype was sampled from a human donor in a cohort sampled during active COVID-19. Material for sequencing was peripheral blood. The CDR3 reads CASSIDLAGLTDTQYF. CDR3 sequence (DNA): TGTGCCAGTAGTATAGATCTGGCAGGGCTAACAGATACGCAGTATTTT.